This T cell receptor beta chain was identified during a study of blood T cell repertoires in COVID-19. Study at large: T cells, B-cell-depleted T cells, or PBMCs provided the cDNA or gDNA that served as material.

CDR1 LNHNV and CDR2 YYDKDF come from the germline V gene (reference sequence). CDR3 length: 16 amino acids. The V and J ends lost 5 bases and 1 base, in that order; junction bases with no gene match: 3. Original processing notes: Counts of nucleated cells, estimated from reference gene primer amplification, were obtained. Produced via immunoSEQ multiplex PCR; TCRdb's table is partial and in-frame only. The DNA was the basis for D and trimming; V, J and clone size are from that table. The repertoire holds under 200,000 clones, with approximately 85% as singletons. The sequenced sample consisted of peripheral blood. The receptor was isolated from a man aged 55 to 69 who had recovered from COVID-19. The chain is built from TRBV15 and TRBJ1-5; 12 positions agree with TRBD1. The CDR3: CATSSGQGASNQPQHF. DNA for the CDR3: TGTGCCACCAGCTCGGGACAGGGGGCCAGCAATCAGCCCCAGCATTTT. The full variable domain, in which reference TRBV15 and TRBJ1-5 provide the parts outside the CDR3, is DAMVIQNPRYQVTQFGKPVTLSCSQTLNHNVMYWYQQKSSQAPKLLFHYYDKDFNNEADTPDNFQSRRPNTSFCFLDIRSPGLGDTAMYLCATSSGQGASNQPQHFGDGTRLSIL.